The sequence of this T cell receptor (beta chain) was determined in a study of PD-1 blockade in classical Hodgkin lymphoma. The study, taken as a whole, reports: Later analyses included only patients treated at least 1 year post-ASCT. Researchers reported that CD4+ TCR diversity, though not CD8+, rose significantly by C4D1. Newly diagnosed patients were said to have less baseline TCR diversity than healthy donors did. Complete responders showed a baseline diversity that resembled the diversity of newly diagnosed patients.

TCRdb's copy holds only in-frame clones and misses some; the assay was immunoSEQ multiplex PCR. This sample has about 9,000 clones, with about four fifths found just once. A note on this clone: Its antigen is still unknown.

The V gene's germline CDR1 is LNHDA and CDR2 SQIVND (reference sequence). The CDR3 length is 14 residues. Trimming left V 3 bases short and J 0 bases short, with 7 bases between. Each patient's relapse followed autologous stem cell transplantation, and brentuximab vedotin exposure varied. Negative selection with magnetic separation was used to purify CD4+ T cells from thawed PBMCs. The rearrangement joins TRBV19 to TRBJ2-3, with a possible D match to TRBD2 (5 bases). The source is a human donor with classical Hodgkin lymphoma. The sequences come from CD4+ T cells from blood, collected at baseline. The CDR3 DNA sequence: TGTGCCAGTAGTATGAGGGCTAGCACAGATACGCAGTATTTT. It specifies CASSMRASTDTQYF.